The clone carrying this T cell receptor (beta chain) was seen many times. Its antigen is unknown. These data are taken from a study of prognosis after radiotherapy for stage I lung cancer. Looking at the study overall: Over 11 cases involved newly diagnosed primary stage I lung tumors, and roughly 5 involved oligometastatic NSCLC subsequent to surgical resection of the primary tumor.

General study findings and limits: Gene usage of TRBV and TRBJ reportedly differed between patients with and without metastases.

It was by two-round multiplex PCR that TCR beta CDR3 was amplified from genomic DNA. It was primers specific to each TRBV and TRBJ gene that first-round PCR used. Each CDR3 protein gets one entry after TCRdb re-called the multiplex PCR reads with MiXCR. The sample shows about 14,000 distinct CDR3 sequences, 25% to 35% of them seen only once. After removal of 3 bases from V and 4 bases from J, the junction contained 6 bases not matched to a gene. CDR3 length: 15 amino acids. CDR1 and CDR2 from the germline V gene are KGHSH and LQKENI. The sequences come from PBMCs, collected before or after stereotactic body radiation therapy (not recorded which). This rearrangement joins TRBV18 to TRBJ1-2; TRBD1 matches at 9 bases. The sequence derives from a donor aged 50 or older with non-small cell lung cancer. The CDR3 here is CASSPERTGAYGYTF. CDR3 coding DNA: TGTGCCAGCTCACCCGAGAGGACAGGGGCCTATGGCTACACCTTC.